These 3 T cell receptor beta chains were all obtained from the same sample, sequenced in a study of regulatory T cells in long-lasting Graves disease. Relying on iRepertoire HTBI primers and Arm-PCR of CDR3 regions, the team built TCR beta libraries. Each CDR3 protein gets one entry after TCRdb re-called the multiplex PCR reads with MiXCR. The sample contains 370,000 or so distinct CDR3 sequences, 15% to 20% of which appear only once. The time point: newly diagnosed GD, antithyroid drugs for less than 3 months. Preparation of the TCR library used RNA extracted from PBMCs. The same sample was also studied in work on T cells in Graves' hyperthyroidism and ophthalmopathy.

The starting material was peripheral blood mononuclear cells (PBMCs), obtained at new diagnosis, from a patient treated with antithyroid drugs. These receptor sequences come from a woman aged 18-35 years with Graves disease.

The sample holds many counts of this clonotype. This chain uses TRBV5-1 with TRBJ2-5, with 7 bases fitting TRBD2. This CDR3 is 16 amino acids long. Germline CDR1 is SGHRS and CDR2 is YFSETQ. J was trimmed by 0 bases and V by 5 bases; bases with no gene match: 10. The CDR3, as DNA: TGCGCCAGCAGAAGGGCGGGTAGCGGGTACCAAGAGACCCAGTACTTC. This codes for CASRRAGSGYQETQYF.

This clonotype was observed at least ten times. The chain combines TRBV3-1 with TRBJ2-7, with D uncertain. Trimming removed 2 bases from V and 2 bases from J, with 13 bases in between. Looked up from germline, CDR1 is LGHDT and CDR2 is YNNKEL (reference sequence). CDR3 length equals 15 residues. Here the CDR3 DNA reads TGTGCCAGCAGCCAAAGGGCAGGCGGTCCCTACGAGCAGTACTTC. This sequence encodes CASSQRAGGPYEQYF.

As regards this clonotype: An end of the junction differs from the germline gene, which may be a read error. In nucleotides, the CDR3 is TGCAGTGCAACCCGGACGAGCAATGAGCGGTTCTTC. It codes for CSATRTSNERFF. The rearrangement links TRBV20-1 to TRBJ2-1; D is undetermined. The CDR3 is 12 amino acids. Germline loops: CDR1 DFQATT, CDR2 SNEGSKA (reference sequence).